Each of the 12 T cell receptor beta chains below was sequenced from the same sample in a study of molecular identifiers for immune sequencing clone quantification. One entry per CDR3 protein results from TCRdb running MiXCR on the PCR reads. This sample has fewer than 350,000 distinct CDR3 sequences, with 20% to 25% found just once. The sequenced sample consisted of naive CD8+ T cells from blood, with Jurkat cell RNA spiked in. Noted subset: FACS-sorted CD8+CD4-CCR7+CD45RA+ naive T cells. These TCRs come from a human donor in good health. Some libraries in this study had Jurkat cell RNA spiked in.

This clonotype was counted ten times or more. One end of the junction varies from germline; a read error may be responsible. The rearrangement joins TRBV27 to TRBJ2-7, with D maybe TRBD1 (6 bases). CDR1 is MNHEY and CDR2 is SMNVEV in the germline V gene (reference sequence). The CDR3 length is 13 residues. CDR3 DNA: TGCGCCAGCGGCGACAGGTCCTCCTACGAGCAGTACTTC. Encoded protein: CASGDRSSYEQYF.

The chain recombines TRBV21-1 with TRBJ2-7; the table's TRBD2 call for D was not verified on the DNA. TRBV21-1 is given as a pseudogene. The CDR3 contains 17 residues. CDR3 DNA sequence: TGTGCCAGCAGCAAAGCGAATGGGCCCGCCGCTCTGAGTGAGCAGTACTTC. Amino acid sequence: CASSKANGPAALSEQYF.

V usage is TRBV4-3 and J usage is TRBJ1-1; 8 bases map to TRBD1. CDR1 and CDR2 (germline): LGHNA, YSLEER. Trimming removed 1 base from V and 5 bases from J; junction bases left unmatched: 6. There are 15 residues in the CDR3. The CDR3 here is CASSQAWGQETEAFF. The CDR3 coding sequence is TGCGCCAGCAGCCAAGCGTGGGGACAGGAGACTGAAGCTTTCTTT.

This clonotype was found many times. The chain couples TRBV7-2 to TRBJ2-7, with no clear D. Trimming shortened V by 1 base and J by 7 bases, and 14 bases separated the two germline ends. The CDR3 sequence is 14 residues long. The germline V gene encodes CDR1 SGHTA and CDR2 FQGNSA. The CDR3 protein is CASSLDLTLGEQYF. Written as DNA, the CDR3 is TGTGCCAGCAGCTTAGATCTTACTTTGGGGGAGCAGTACTTC.

This clonotype has at least ten counts. This chain connects TRBV27 to TRBJ1-1; D call uncertain. From germline, CDR1 is MNHEY and CDR2 SMNVEV (reference sequence). V shed 5 bases and J shed 3 bases, with 10 bases lying between them. CDR3 length: 13 amino acids. As DNA, the CDR3 is TGTGCCAGCAGTATCTCGACGTACACTGAAGCTTTCTTT. As protein: CASSISTYTEAFF.

A note on this clonotype: This clone may be a read error of a much larger clone one base away. As the CDR3 is not closed by the conserved phenylalanine or tryptophan, this likely results from a read error. The CDR3 nucleotides are TGCAGCGTTGTTCGGACTAGCGGGAGTGTGGACTACGAGCAGTACCTC. This gives the protein CSVVRTSGSVDYEQYL. The rearrangement uses TRBV29-1 and TRBJ2-7, with TRBD2 identical over 13 bases. The germline CDR1 and CDR2 sequences are SQVTM and ANQGSEA. V gave up 4 bases and J gave up 3 bases; unmatched junction bases: 9. The CDR3 extends over 16 amino acids.

Turning to this clonotype: It may be a read error: a sequence one base away is much more abundant. The gene calls are TRBV12-3 or TRBV12-4 and TRBJ2-3; weak D call: TRBD1 (5 bases). The CDR3 runs 14 residues. Here the CDR3 reads CASSLARGSDTRYF. CDR3 nucleotide sequence: TGTGCCAGCAGTTTGGCAAGGGGTTCAGATACGCGGTATTTT.

This clonotype was counted at least ten times. Here the CDR3 reads CASSPNPYEQYF. As DNA, the CDR3 is TGTGCCAGCAGCCCGAACCCCTACGAGCAGTACTTC. This chain connects TRBV7-9 to TRBJ2-7; D remains unclear. The germline V gene encodes CDR1 SEHNR and CDR2 FQNEAQ (reference sequence). The CDR3 is 12 residues long. Trimming took off 5 bases at V and 2 bases at J, with 7 bases between the two ends.

Points on this clonotype: A much larger clone sits a single nucleotide away, making a read error possible. The chain combines TRBV28 with TRBJ1-5, with D unresolved. The CDR3 sequence is 11 residues long. The germline gives CDR1 MDHEN, CDR2 SYDVKM. CDR3 loop: CAGSFLQPQHF. CDR3 nucleotides: TGTGCCGGCAGTTTTCTTCAGCCCCAGCATTTT.

This clonotype has at least ten counts. The rearrangement joins TRBV12-3 or TRBV12-4 to TRBJ1-5; TRBD1 might be the D (5 bases). The length of the CDR3 is 15 residues. Trimming left V 4 bases short and J 5 bases short, with 15 bases between. CDR3 DNA: TGTGCCAGCAGTTCGACAGCAAGTTGGGATCAGCCCCAGCATTTT. Translation: CASSSTASWDQPQHF.

Points on this clonotype: Given a much more abundant clone one base away, this may be a read error. The V gene is TRBV12-3 or TRBV12-4, the J gene TRBJ2-3; 8 bases are shared with TRBD2. Trimming removed 6 bases from V and 1 base from J; junction bases left unmatched: 9. The CDR3 extends over 16 amino acids. In DNA, the CDR3 is TGTGCCAGCAGCTCACCAGCGGGGGACCGCACAGATACGCAGTATTTT. Translated: CASSSPAGDRTDTQYF.

The table lists this clonotype with many counts. J is TRBJ1-6 and V is TRBV20-1; D is unresolved. Trimming left V 8 bases short and J 7 bases short, with 24 bases between. The germline V gene has CDR1 DFQATT and CDR2 SNEGSKA (reference sequence). CDR3 size: 16 residues. CDR3 loop: CSTHSRARVWNSPLHF. The CDR3 DNA reads as TGCAGTACCCACTCGAGAGCTCGGGTCTGGAATTCACCCCTCCACTTT.